These 3 T cell receptor beta chains were sequenced from one sample in a study of blood T cell repertoires in COVID-19. Method: immunoSEQ multiplex PCR; TCRdb's copy keeps in-frame clones and lacks some. The data contain tens of thousands of clones, around four fifths of them singletons. Sequencing input: peripheral blood. The receptors here all came from a man between 60 and 70 years old with active COVID-19.

The V gene is TRBV30, the J gene TRBJ2-4, with 7 bases identical to TRBD1. This CDR3 has 15 residues. CDR1 is GTSNPN, CDR2 SVGIG, per germline (reference sequence). Germline trimming cut 2 bases from V and 3 bases from J; bases unmatched to any gene: 7. As DNA, the CDR3 is TGTGCCTGGAGTTTTTCCTCAGGGGGCAAAAACATTCAGTACTTC. It encodes CAWSFSSGGKNIQYF.

This chain joins TRBV7-2 and TRBJ2-7; 10 bases are a match to TRBD2. This CDR3 comprises 15 residues. Trimming removed 3 bases from V and 3 bases from J; junction bases left unmatched: 5. The germline V gene encodes CDR1 SGHTA and CDR2 FQGNSA. The CDR3 nucleotides read TGTGCCAGCAGCTTGGGGGGGACTAGCGTCTACGAGCAGTACTTC. It specifies CASSLGGTSVYEQYF.

The J gene is TRBJ2-7, the V gene TRBV7-2, with D possibly matching TRBD1 (5 bases). The germline V gene encodes CDR1 SGHTA and CDR2 FQGNSA. This CDR3 is built from 15 residues. Deletions cut 3 bases from V and 3 bases from J, with 15 bases between. The CDR3 bases are TGTGCCAGCAGCTTCAACAGGTGGAGCTACTACGAGCAGTACTTC. Residues: CASSFNRWSYYEQYF.